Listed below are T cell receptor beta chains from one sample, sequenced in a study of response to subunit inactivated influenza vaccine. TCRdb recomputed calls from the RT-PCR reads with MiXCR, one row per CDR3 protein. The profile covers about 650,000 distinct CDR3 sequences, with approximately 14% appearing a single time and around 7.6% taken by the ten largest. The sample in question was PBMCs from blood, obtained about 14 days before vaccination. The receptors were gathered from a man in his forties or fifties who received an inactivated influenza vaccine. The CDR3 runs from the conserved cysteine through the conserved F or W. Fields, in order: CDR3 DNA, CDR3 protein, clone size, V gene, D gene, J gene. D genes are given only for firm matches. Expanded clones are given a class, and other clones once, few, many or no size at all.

DNA: TGTGCCAGCAGCTTATCAGCGCCCTCGGATACGCAGTATTTT
CDR3: CASSLSAPSDTQYF
size: -
V: TRBV7-8
D: -
J: TRBJ2-3

DNA: TGTGCCTGGAAACTCTGGGGTTACACCGGGGAGCTGTTTTTT
CDR3: CAWKLWGYTGELFF
size: few
V: TRBV30
D: -
J: TRBJ2-2

DNA: TGTGCCAGCAGTTACCCGCTCTTTGTGGGGGACACTGAAGCTTTCTTT
CDR3: CASSYPLFVGDTEAFF
size: few
V: TRBV6-2/TRBV6-3
D: -
J: TRBJ1-1

DNA: TGTGCCAGCAGTCCGGACGGTTCGGGGGGCTACACCTTC
CDR3: CASSPDGSGGYTF
size: -
V: TRBV7-3
D: -
J: TRBJ1-2

DNA: TGCAGCGTTGCTGGACTCAACAATGAGCAGTTCTTC
CDR3: CSVAGLNNEQFF
size: few
V: TRBV29-1
D: -
J: TRBJ2-1

DNA: TGTGCCAGCAGTTCCTCTAGCGGGGGGACCTACGAGCAGTACTTC
CDR3: CASSSSSGGTYEQYF
size: few
V: TRBV6-5
D: TRBD2
J: TRBJ2-7

DNA: TGTGCCAGCAGGGGAGGGACAGGGTTTTATAGCAATCAGCCCCAGCATTTT
CDR3: CASRGGTGFYSNQPQHF
size: -
V: TRBV28
D: TRBD1
J: TRBJ1-5

DNA: TGCGCCAGCAGCCAAGGGTGGGGGACCTACGAGCAGTACTTC
CDR3: CASSQGWGTYEQYF
size: many
V: TRBV4-1
D: -
J: TRBJ2-7

DNA: TGTGCCAGCAGCTTCAGCGGCTCGGAGACCCAGTACTTC
CDR3: CASSFSGSETQYF
size: -
V: TRBV7-9
D: -
J: TRBJ2-5

DNA: TGTGCCAGCAGCGTAGTCGGAGGAATGAACACCGGGGAGCTGTTTTTT
CDR3: CASSVVGGMNTGELFF
size: -
V: TRBV9
D: -
J: TRBJ2-2

DNA: TGCGCCAGCAGCTCCAACCCAGGGGCGCGCACCGGGGAGCTGTTTTTT
CDR3: CASSSNPGARTGELFF
size: -
V: TRBV5-1
D: -
J: TRBJ2-2

DNA: TGTGCCAGCAGTTTATGGGACAGAATTAGCAATCAGCCCCAGCATTTT
CDR3: CASSLWDRISNQPQHF
size: few
V: TRBV12-3/TRBV12-4
D: TRBD1
J: TRBJ1-5

DNA: TGTGCCAGCAGCGTAGGAGGGGGGCGTGGGGACACCGGGGAGCTGTTTTTT
CDR3: CASSVGGGRGDTGELFF
size: -
V: TRBV9
D: -
J: TRBJ2-2

DNA: TGCAGTGCTCAGACCGCAAGACAGGGGGCGAGGGAGACCCAGTACTTC
CDR3: CSAQTARQGARETQYF
size: -
V: TRBV20-1
D: TRBD1
J: TRBJ2-5